This T cell receptor beta chain originates from a study of cytomegalovirus exposure and HLA in healthy donors. Researchers ran the PCR with 60 Vbeta and 13 Jbeta primers. Assay used: immunoSEQ multiplex PCR; TCRdb lists only in-frame clones, some missing. The sample data list 65,000 to 85,000 clones. Broader study findings: TRBV6-2, TRBV6-3 and some other V segments were excluded as indistinguishable.

Germline assignment: CDR1 MNHEY and CDR2 SMNVEV (reference sequence). The CDR3 sequence is 16 residues long. Trimming took 5 bases from V and 4 from J, leaving 17 bases between them. As concerns this clone: Its target is not known.

The rearrangement joins TRBV27 to TRBJ2-2; tentative D call: TRBD2 (6 bases). The sample comprised PBMCs. The TCR sequence derives from a woman aged 60 to 75 in good health and CMV-seronegative. DNA for the CDR3: TGTGCCAGCAGTGAGTGGGCCGTCGGGGGCACCGGGGAGCTGTTTTTT. Encoded protein: CASSEWAVGGTGELFF.